This T cell receptor beta chain emerged from a study of immune aging and cytomegalovirus after organ transplant (dated by TCRdb to the early 2020s). General notes on the study: All transplant recipients received three-drug immunosuppression with prednisone, tacrolimus, and mycophenolate. The investigation overall reported the following: Post-transplant increases in aged-phenotype cells were observed regardless of clone size, following viremia and occurring earlier in large clones (days 200-264) than in small clones. TEMRA cells made up a larger share of large clones, and the seven largest clones (around 1,800 cells) gained aged and TEMRA cells while losing TCM cells. Because CD57 was not measured in the sequencing data, a conservative gene-based aging definition was used instead.

The method was single-cell sequencing. Sequencing used an Illumina NovaSeq 6000. The BD Rhapsody Targeted mRNA and AbSeq Reagent Kit was used in a microwell format for cell capture and library preparation. Libraries were prepared to cover TCR, sample tags, AbSeq, and targeted mRNA from the Human T-Cell Expression Panel plus custom TOX and TOX2 primers. Sequencing of the libraries was done on an Illumina NovaSeq. The study's own analysis went as follows. The analysis covered 10468 cells in total, of which around 7,100 were CD8 T cells and 4494 were CD8 T cells with an identifiable TCR CDR3. The BD Rhapsody Targeted Analysis Pipeline, including V(D)J processing, was run on the Seven Bridges Genomics platform to process the raw data. Quality control, Sample Tag demultiplexing with Lex-BDSMK, clone identification with VDJ Explorer, and Seurat clustering were performed in SeqGeq 1.6.0. A clone was considered non-expanded if it made up <1% of CD8 T cells, and considered a clonal expansion if it made up >2.5% of the sample. Starting from the raw public reads, TCRdb applied fastp trimming at Q25, assembled clones with MiXCR and retained in-frame beta chains. Each entry is one CDR3 protein sequence, shown with its most common DNA and genes. The V and J calls here are based on TCRdb, not the publication. The sample table holds more than 20,000 distinct CDR3 sequences, of which approximately 34% were seen once. The ten biggest clones cover 25% to 30% of the sample.

In the paper's terms, the time point label means: five sample-tagged time points from pre-transplant (day -1) to day 368 post-transplant, pooled. Thawed PBMC were stimulated with a CMV IE-1 overlapping peptide library for about 13 hours, with no transport inhibitors added. After thawing, cells were rested overnight and were then stimulated in R10 medium with CD28/CD49d costimulation. The IE-1 peptide library was composed of 15-amino-acid peptides with overlaps of 11 amino acids. Samples from each time point were barcoded using BD Single-Cell Multiplexing Kit Sample Tags, then pooled and stained with oligo-conjugated anti-CD45RA and sorting antibodies. A BD FACSAria III was used to sort CMV-responsive CD8+CD137+ and CD4+CD154+ T cells at 4-way purity. Blood samples were drawn into EDTA vacutainers and processed by Ficoll gradient within 1-24 hours. To note about this clonotype: Its antigen specificity is not known. No qualities accompany the bases; no much larger clone lies one base away.

V trim: 4 bases; J trim: 10 bases; unmatched bases: 7. CDR1 and CDR2, looked up from the germline V gene, are SGHRS and YFSETQ. Including the terminal cysteine and phenylalanine, the CDR3 comprises 14 residues. The read is trimmed to its CDR3 DNA, 42 bases read in frame from base 1. Recombination linked TRBV5-1 to TRBJ1-6, with 8 bases in between that match TRBD1. This TCR was recovered from a female donor who had a heart transplant and CMV viremia. The starting material was CMV peptide-activated CD4+ and CD8+ T cells sorted from blood, obtained at five time points, pooled. The intended sense of this specimen's cell subset or site label: sorted CD8+CD137+ and CD4+CD154+ T cells after about 11 h CMV IE-1 peptide stimulation. Here is the DNA: TGCGCCAGCAGCCCGGGACAGGCCCTGTCACCCCTCCACTTT. Its protein is CASSPGQALSPLHF.